This passage covers 28 T cell receptor beta chains from one sample sequenced in a study of blood T cell repertoires in COVID-19. The table came from immunoSEQ multiplex PCR; TCRdb's copy has only in-frame clones and leaves some out. The repertoire holds tens of thousands of clones, with 80% as singletons. Input material: peripheral blood. The receptors derive from a woman between 65 and 79 years old with acute or convalescent COVID-19.

The chain links TRBV11-2 to TRBJ2-7; no reliable D call. Trimming shortened V by 0 bases and J by 2 bases, and 8 bases separated the two germline ends. This CDR3 region has 14 residues. Germline CDR1 SGHAT, CDR2 FQNNGV. Here the CDR3 reads CASSLESGPYEQYF. The CDR3 nucleotides are TGTGCCAGCAGCTTAGAATCAGGTCCCTACGAGCAGTACTTC.

This chain uses TRBV7-9 with TRBJ1-2; TRBD1 matches 10 bases. CDR3 size: 18 residues. J was trimmed by 8 bases and V by 2 bases; bases with no gene match: 17. Germline V gives CDR1 SEHNR, CDR2 FQNEAQ (reference sequence). Written as DNA, the CDR3 is TGTGCCAGCAGCTTAACCGTCCGGGACAGGGGCCTAAGGAGCGGCTACACCTTC. As protein: CASSLTVRDRGLRSGYTF.

This clone was seen a few times. The gene calls are TRBV7-2 and TRBJ2-2; perhaps TRBD2 as D (5 bases). Germline V gene lookup returns CDR1 SGHTA and CDR2 FQGNSA. The V end was cut by 2 bases, the J end by 4 bases, with 8 bases between. The CDR3 is 14 residues long. The DNA for the CDR3 is TGTGCCAGCAGCTTACCTAGCAGCACCGGGGAGCTGTTTTTT. It translates to CASSLPSSTGELFF.

The chain couples TRBV25-1 to TRBJ1-3, with D tentatively TRBD1 (5 bases). The CDR3 covers 15 residues. V gave up 3 bases and J gave up 2 bases, with 11 bases separating them. Germline-derived CDR1 and CDR2 are MGHDK and SYGVNS. The CDR3 DNA is TGTGCCAGCAGTGATAACAGGATTCCTGGAAACACCATATATTTT. Its translation: CASSDNRIPGNTIYF.

V usage is TRBV19 and J usage is TRBJ1-3; no definite D call. The CDR3 contains 14 residues. Between the trimmed V and J ends, which lost 3 bases and 0 bases, there was a span of 6 bases. The germline V gene has CDR1 LNHDA and CDR2 SQIVND (reference sequence). CDR3: CASSILSSGNTIYF. The CDR3 nucleotides read TGTGCCAGTAGTATTTTGAGCTCTGGAAACACCATATATTTT.

The genes are TRBV5-1 and TRBJ1-4; D is possibly TRBD1 (6 bases). The CDR3 has 15 amino acids. Deletions cut 3 bases from V and 5 bases from J, with 14 bases between. Germline assignment: CDR1 SGHRS and CDR2 YFSETQ. This CDR3 reads CASSSDGTHNEKLFF. The CDR3, as DNA: TGCGCCAGCAGCTCGGACGGGACACACAATGAAAAACTGTTTTTT.

The chain employs TRBV5-4 and TRBJ2-1, with TRBD2 matching over 9 bases. V was pared by 4 bases and J by 2 bases, with 10 bases of the junction left unmatched. The CDR3 spans 17 residues. The germline CDR1 and CDR2 sequences are SGHNT and YYREEE (reference sequence). CDR3 sequence reads: CASSPLKGGGAYNEQFF. The DNA for the CDR3 is TGTGCCAGCAGCCCTCTAAAGGGCGGGGGGGCCTACAATGAGCAGTTCTTC.

The rearrangement links TRBV29-1 to TRBJ2-7; TRBD2 might be the D (6 bases). The CDR3 has 13 residues. CDR1 and CDR2 (germline): SQVTM, ANQGSEA. V was pared by 6 bases and J by 0 bases, with 12 bases between. In DNA, the CDR3 is TGCAGCGTCTGGCAGGGAGGCTCCTACGAGCAGTACTTC. Translated, it gives CSVWQGGSYEQYF.

The V gene is TRBV12-3 or TRBV12-4, the J gene TRBJ1-1; D ambiguous. The CDR3 spans 13 residues. V dropped 6 bases and J dropped 5 bases, with 13 bases sitting between them. CDR3: CASSPRGITEAFF. As DNA, the CDR3 is TGTGCCAGCAGCCCCCGCGGGATTACTGAAGCTTTCTTT.

The V and J genes are TRBV7-9 and TRBJ1-1; D is ambiguous. The CDR3 has 14 residues. The germline V gene encodes CDR1 SEHNR and CDR2 FQNEAQ (reference sequence). Trimming removed 2 bases from V and 0 bases from J, with 7 bases in between. The CDR3 protein is CASSLLEMNTEAFF. CDR3 bases: TGTGCCAGCAGCTTATTGGAGATGAACACTGAAGCTTTCTTT.

The chain couples TRBV6-2 or TRBV6-3 to TRBJ1-5; the match to TRBD1 covers 7 bases. V lost 4 bases to trimming and J lost 2 bases; unmatched junction nucleotides: 8. From germline, CDR1 is MNHEY and CDR2 SVGEGT. The CDR3 is 16 amino acids. The CDR3: CASSSLDRAGNQPQHF. CDR3 nucleotide sequence: TGTGCCAGCAGTTCCCTCGACAGGGCTGGCAATCAGCCCCAGCATTTT.

The chain combines TRBV6-5 with TRBJ2-5, with TRBD2 identical over 8 bases. V was clipped by 1 base and J by 5 bases; unmatched bases: 9. Germline V gene lookup returns CDR1 MNHEY and CDR2 SVGAGI. The CDR3 totals 16 residues. The CDR3 is CASSYLPTRGGETQYF. For the CDR3, the DNA is TGTGCCAGCAGTTACTTACCGACCCGGGGGGGCGAGACCCAGTACTTC.

The chain links TRBV28 to TRBJ1-5, with no clear D. The CDR3 runs to 14 residues. V lost 2 bases, J lost 4 bases, and 9 bases lay in between. CDR1 and CDR2 (germline): MDHEN, SYDVKM. CDR3 region: CASSLVRLNQPQHF. Written as DNA, the CDR3 is TGTGCCAGCAGTTTAGTCAGGTTAAATCAGCCCCAGCATTTT.

The chain is built from TRBV6-5 and TRBJ2-5, with 7 bases that match TRBD1. The junction had 2 bases not matched to a gene; V was cut back by 6 bases and J by 1 base. The germline gives CDR1 MNHEY, CDR2 SVGAGI. This CDR3 has 13 residues. The CDR3 nucleotides are TGTGCCAGCAGGGGGACAGCCCAAGAGACCCAGTACTTC. Protein sequence: CASRGTAQETQYF.

This rearrangement joins TRBV3-1 (or the pseudogene TRBV3-2) to TRBJ2-3; maybe TRBD2 (7 bases). Per the germline V gene, CDR1 is LGHDT and CDR2 is YNNKEL (reference sequence). The CDR3 is 17 amino acids. Trimming left V 0 bases short and J 3 bases short, with 16 bases between. This CDR3 is CASSQDGGGAGTDTQYF. CDR3 nucleotides: TGTGCCAGCAGCCAAGATGGAGGGGGGGCCGGGACAGATACGCAGTATTTT.

This clone has just one count. The chain employs TRBV18 and TRBJ1-3, with D possibly matching TRBD1 (6 bases). Trimming removed 4 bases at V and 5 bases at J, with 12 bases between. Germline V gene data show CDR1 as KGHSH and CDR2 as LQKENI. The length of the CDR3 is 14 residues. For the CDR3, the DNA is TGTGCCAGCTCACTTGGACAGACACGAAACACCATATATTTT. Encoded protein: CASSLGQTRNTIYF.

The V and J genes are TRBV6-5 and TRBJ2-5, with 7 bases lining up with TRBD1. The CDR3 covers 15 residues. Germline V CDR1 and CDR2: MNHEY, SVGAGI. Losses at the gene ends were 5 bases for V and 3 bases for J; bases not matched to a gene: 9. CDR3 nucleotides: TGTGCCAGCAGTCCGGCCGGGACAGCCAAAGAGACCCAGTACTTC. Protein sequence: CASSPAGTAKETQYF.

This clone occurred once. The rearrangement joins TRBV11-2 to TRBJ2-2, with D possibly TRBD2 on 5 matching bases. This CDR3 region has 14 residues. Germline CDR1 and CDR2: SGHAT and FQNNGV. V lost 5 bases and J 1 base, leaving 8 bases between the germline ends. The DNA of the CDR3 is TGTGCCAGCAGCCGCCGGGGGAACACCGGGGAGCTGTTTTTT. It specifies CASSRRGNTGELFF. The variable domain in full, completed from reference TRBV11-2 and TRBJ2-2, reads EAGVAQSPRYKIIEKRQSVAFWCNPISGHATLYWYQQILGQGPKLLIQFQNNGVVDDSQLPKDRFSAERLKGVDSTLKIQPAKLEDSAVYLCASSRRGNTGELFFGEGSRLTVL.

This clone has a handful of counts. The chain links TRBV6-1 to TRBJ1-1; D is perhaps TRBD1 (6 bases). The CDR3 sequence is 11 residues long. Between the trimmed V and J ends, which lost 0 bases and 11 bases, there was a span of 7 bases. Germline V gives CDR1 MNHNS, CDR2 SASEGT. CDR3 sequence (DNA): TGTGCCAGCAGTGAAGCCGACAGGGCTTTCTTT. Residues: CASSEADRAFF.

The V call is TRBV5-8, the J call TRBJ2-7; possibly TRBD1 for D (6 bases). Between the trimmed V and J ends, which lost 1 base and 6 bases, there was a span of 20 bases. Germline CDR1 and CDR2: SGHTS and YDEGEE. The CDR3 runs 16 residues. CDR3 DNA: TGTGCCAGCAGCTTGCAGGCAGGGGAACGGTTCGGCGAGCAGTACTTC. Its translation is CASSLQAGERFGEQYF. The full variable domain, rest sourced from reference TRBV5-8 and TRBJ2-7, is EAGVTQSPTHLIKTRGQQATLRCSPISGHTSVYWYQQALGLGLQFLLWYDEGEERNRGNFPPRFSGRQFPNYSSELNVNALELEDSALYLCASSLQAGERFGEQYFGPGTRLTVT.

In its sample, this clone was seen once. The J gene is TRBJ1-5, the V gene TRBV4-1; no reliable D call. The V gene lost 0 bases and the J gene lost 5 bases, with 8 bases spanning the gap. The CDR3 is 14 residues long. Germline lookup yields CDR1 MGHRA and CDR2 YSYEKL. The CDR3 sequence is CASSQESGDQPQHF. CDR3 DNA sequence: TGCGCCAGCAGCCAAGAATCCGGGGATCAGCCCCAGCATTTT.

The CDR3 DNA follows: TGCGCCAGCAGCTTGACCAGAACTGAAGCTTTCTTT. Translated: CASSLTRTEAFF. V gene TRBV5-1 combines with J gene TRBJ1-1; D not resolved. The CDR3 totals 12 residues. CDR1 and CDR2 from the germline V gene are SGHRS and YFSETQ. The germline V and J ends were trimmed by 1 base and 5 bases, with 6 bases remaining between them.

The chain links TRBV5-5 to TRBJ2-1; D is unclear. The CDR3 spans 13 residues. V was shortened by 8 bases and J by 2 bases, with 11 bases between the two germline ends. The germline V gene encodes CDR1 SGHKS and CDR2 YYEKEE (reference sequence). The CDR3 sequence is CASTVAAYNEQFF. CDR3 bases: TGTGCCAGTACCGTGGCAGCCTACAATGAGCAGTTCTTC.

The rearrangement links TRBV6-5 to TRBJ2-7; D possibly corresponds to TRBD1 (5 bases). Trimming left V 4 bases short and J 3 bases short, with 10 bases between. CDR3 length equals 13 residues. Germline CDR1 MNHEY, CDR2 SVGAGI. The CDR3: CASSSPTVYEQYF. The CDR3 DNA follows: TGTGCCAGCAGTTCCCCGACAGTCTACGAGCAGTACTTC.

For the CDR3, the DNA is TGTGCCAGCTCATCGGGACTCTTTATCTCTGGGGCCAACGTCCTGACTTTC. Residues: CASSSGLFISGANVLTF. J is TRBJ2-6 and V is TRBV18; D is perhaps TRBD2 (6 bases). This CDR3 contains 17 residues. V lost 5 bases, J lost 0 bases, and 14 bases lay in between. Germline V gene data show CDR1 as KGHSH and CDR2 as LQKENI.

The chain has TRBV6-1 and TRBJ2-4, with TRBD1 as a possible D gene (5 bases). The CDR3 extends over 15 amino acids. The V and J ends lost 3 bases and 0 bases respectively, with 9 bases between them. Germline V gives CDR1 MNHNS, CDR2 SASEGT. CDR3 loop: CASSDRQLAKNIQYF. As DNA, the CDR3 is TGTGCCAGCAGTGACCGACAGTTAGCCAAAAACATTCAGTACTTC.

CDR3 DNA sequence: TGTGCCAGCAGCCCACAGGGGGACTATCAGCATTTT. This codes for CASSPQGDYQHF. This sequence joins TRBV6-6 and TRBJ1-5, with 8 positions matching TRBD1. Trimming removed 6 bases from V and 13 bases from J; junction bases left unmatched: 8. The CDR3 covers 12 residues. Per germline, CDR1 MNHNY and CDR2 SVGAGI (reference sequence).

The chain employs TRBV5-5 and TRBJ1-1, with 8 bases matching TRBD1. Germline trimming cut 2 bases from V and 4 bases from J; bases unmatched to any gene: 10. Germline V gene data show CDR1 as SGHKS and CDR2 as YYEKEE (reference sequence). The CDR3 runs to 16 residues. The chain's CDR3 is CASSFGAGGFSTEAFF. CDR3 DNA: TGTGCCAGCAGCTTTGGGGCAGGGGGCTTTAGCACTGAAGCTTTCTTT.